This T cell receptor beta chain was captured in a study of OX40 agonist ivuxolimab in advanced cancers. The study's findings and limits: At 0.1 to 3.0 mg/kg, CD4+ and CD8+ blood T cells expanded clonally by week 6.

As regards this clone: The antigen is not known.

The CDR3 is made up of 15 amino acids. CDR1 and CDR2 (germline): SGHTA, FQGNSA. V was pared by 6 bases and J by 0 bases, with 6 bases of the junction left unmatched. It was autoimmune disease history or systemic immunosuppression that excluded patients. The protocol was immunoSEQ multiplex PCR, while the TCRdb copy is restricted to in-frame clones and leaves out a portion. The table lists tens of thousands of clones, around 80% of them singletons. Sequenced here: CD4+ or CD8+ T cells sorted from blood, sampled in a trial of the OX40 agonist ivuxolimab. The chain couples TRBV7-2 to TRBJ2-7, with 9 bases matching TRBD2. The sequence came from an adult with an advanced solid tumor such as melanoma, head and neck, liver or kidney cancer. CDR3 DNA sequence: TGTGCCAGCAGGGAGGCGGGAGGGCCCTCCTACGAGCAGTACTTC. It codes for CASREAGGPSYEQYF.